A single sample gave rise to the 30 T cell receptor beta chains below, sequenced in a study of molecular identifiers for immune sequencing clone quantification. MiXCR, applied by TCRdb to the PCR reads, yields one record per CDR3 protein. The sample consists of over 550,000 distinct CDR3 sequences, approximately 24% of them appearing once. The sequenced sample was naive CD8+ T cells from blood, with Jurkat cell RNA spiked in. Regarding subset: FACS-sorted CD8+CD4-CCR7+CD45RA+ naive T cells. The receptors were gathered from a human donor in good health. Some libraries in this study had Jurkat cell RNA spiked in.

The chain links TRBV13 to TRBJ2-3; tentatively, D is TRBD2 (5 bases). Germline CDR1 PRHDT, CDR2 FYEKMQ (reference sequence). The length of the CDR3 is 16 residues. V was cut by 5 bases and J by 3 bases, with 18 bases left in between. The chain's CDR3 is CASSKRIVGVTDTQYF. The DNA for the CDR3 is TGTGCCAGCAGCAAACGGATCGTGGGAGTGACAGATACGCAGTATTTT.

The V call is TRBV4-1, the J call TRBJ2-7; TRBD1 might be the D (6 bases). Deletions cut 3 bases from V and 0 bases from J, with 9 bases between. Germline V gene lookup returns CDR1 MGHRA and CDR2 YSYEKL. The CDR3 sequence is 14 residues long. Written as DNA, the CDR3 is TGCGCCAGCAGCCACCGGGACATCTCCTACGAGCAGTACTTC. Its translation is CASSHRDISYEQYF.

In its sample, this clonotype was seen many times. CDR3 DNA: TGTGCCAGCAGCCCACAAGGGGTTCTCCAAGAGACCCAGTACTTC. It encodes CASSPQGVLQETQYF. The rearrangement joins TRBV7-9 to TRBJ2-5; TRBD1 might be the D (5 bases). The germline gives CDR1 SEHNR, CDR2 FQNEAQ (reference sequence). With 5 bases removed from V and 1 base from J, the gap between germline ends came to 14 bases. CDR3 length: 15 residues.

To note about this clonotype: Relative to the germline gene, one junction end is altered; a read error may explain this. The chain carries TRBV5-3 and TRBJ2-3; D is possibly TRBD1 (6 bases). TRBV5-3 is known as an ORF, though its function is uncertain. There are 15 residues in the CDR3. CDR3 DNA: TGTGCCAGCAGCTTCCCGGAAAGAAGGACAGATACGCGGTATTTT. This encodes CASSFPERRTDTRYF.

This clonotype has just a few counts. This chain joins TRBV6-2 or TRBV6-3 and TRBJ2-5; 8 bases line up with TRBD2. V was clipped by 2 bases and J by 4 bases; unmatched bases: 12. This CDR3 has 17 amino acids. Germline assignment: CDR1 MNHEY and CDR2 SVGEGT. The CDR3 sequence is CASSYPGLVGARETQYF. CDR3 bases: TGTGCCAGCAGTTACCCGGGACTAGTAGGGGCTCGAGAGACCCAGTACTTC.

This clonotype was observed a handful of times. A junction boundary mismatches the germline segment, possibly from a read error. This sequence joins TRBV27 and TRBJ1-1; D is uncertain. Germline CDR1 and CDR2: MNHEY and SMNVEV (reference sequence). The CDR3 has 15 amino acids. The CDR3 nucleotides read TGTACCAGCAGTTTATCGAACTACAGACTCACTGAAGCTTTCTTT. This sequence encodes CTSSLSNYRLTEAFF.

The CDR3 spells CASSQFKQGYGYTF. In DNA, the CDR3 is TGTGCCAGCAGCCAATTTAAACAGGGCTATGGCTACACCTTC. The chain has TRBV14 and TRBJ1-2; TRBD1 is a possible D gene (6 bases). Germline CDR1 reads SGHDN; CDR2 reads FVKESK. This CDR3 is built from 14 residues. V lost 2 bases to trimming and J lost 4 bases, with 11 bases between them.

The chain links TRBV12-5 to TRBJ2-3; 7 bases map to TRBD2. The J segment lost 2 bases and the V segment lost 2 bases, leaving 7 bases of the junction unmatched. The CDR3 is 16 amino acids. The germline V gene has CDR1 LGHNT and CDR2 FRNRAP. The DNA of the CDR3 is TGTGCTAGTGGTTTGAAGGAGCGGGGATACACAGATACGCAGTATTTT. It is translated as CASGLKERGYTDTQYF.

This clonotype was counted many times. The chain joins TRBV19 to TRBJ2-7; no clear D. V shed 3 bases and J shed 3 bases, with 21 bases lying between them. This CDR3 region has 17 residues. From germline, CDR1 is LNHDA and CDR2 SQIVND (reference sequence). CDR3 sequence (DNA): TGTGCCAGTAGTATCGGCTCCGGAGTTAATCACTTCTACGAGCAGTACTTC. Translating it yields CASSIGSGVNHFYEQYF.

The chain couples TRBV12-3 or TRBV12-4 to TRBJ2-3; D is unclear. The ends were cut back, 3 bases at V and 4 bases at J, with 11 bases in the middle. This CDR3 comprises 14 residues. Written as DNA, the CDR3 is TGTGCCAGCAGTTTTGCCCTAGTCCCAGATACGCAGTATTTT. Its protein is CASSFALVPDTQYF.

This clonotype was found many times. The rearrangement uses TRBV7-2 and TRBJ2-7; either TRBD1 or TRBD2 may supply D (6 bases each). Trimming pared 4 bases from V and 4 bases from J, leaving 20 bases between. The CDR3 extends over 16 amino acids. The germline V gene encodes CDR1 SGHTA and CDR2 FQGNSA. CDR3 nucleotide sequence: TGTGCCAGCAGCTGGGGGGCGGCTAGCGACTGGTACGAGCAGTACTTC. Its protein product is CASSWGAASDWYEQYF. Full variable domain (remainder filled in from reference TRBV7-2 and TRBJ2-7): GAGVSQSPSNKVTEKGKDVELRCDPISGHTALYWYRQSLGQGLEFLIYFQGNSAPDKSGLPSDRFSAERTGGSVSTLTIQRTQQEDSAVYLCASSWGAASDWYEQYFGPGTRLTVT.

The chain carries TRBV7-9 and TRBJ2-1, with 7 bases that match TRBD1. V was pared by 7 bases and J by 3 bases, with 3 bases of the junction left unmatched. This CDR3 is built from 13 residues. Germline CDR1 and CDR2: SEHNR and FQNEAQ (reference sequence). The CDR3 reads CASNRDSYNEQFF. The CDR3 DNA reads TGTGCCAGCAACCGGGACAGCTACAATGAGCAGTTCTTC. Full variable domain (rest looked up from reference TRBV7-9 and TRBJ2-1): DTGVSQNPRHKITKRGQNVTFRCDPISEHNRLYWYRQTLGQGPEFLTYFQNEAQLEKSRLLSDRFSAERPKGSFSTLEIQRTEQGDSAMYLCASNRDSYNEQFFGPGTRLTVL.

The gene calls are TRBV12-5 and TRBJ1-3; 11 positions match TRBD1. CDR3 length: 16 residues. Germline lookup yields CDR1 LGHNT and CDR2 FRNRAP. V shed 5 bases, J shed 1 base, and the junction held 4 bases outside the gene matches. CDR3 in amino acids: CASGAGQGASGNTIYF. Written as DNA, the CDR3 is TGTGCTAGTGGTGCCGGACAGGGGGCTTCTGGAAACACCATATATTTT.

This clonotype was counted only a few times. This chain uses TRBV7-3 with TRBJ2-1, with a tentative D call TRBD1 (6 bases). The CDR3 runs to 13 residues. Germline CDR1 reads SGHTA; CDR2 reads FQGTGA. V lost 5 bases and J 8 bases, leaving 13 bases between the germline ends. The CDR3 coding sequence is TGTGCCAGCAGCCACACAGGGTCCGATGAGCAGTTCTTC. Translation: CASSHTGSDEQFF.

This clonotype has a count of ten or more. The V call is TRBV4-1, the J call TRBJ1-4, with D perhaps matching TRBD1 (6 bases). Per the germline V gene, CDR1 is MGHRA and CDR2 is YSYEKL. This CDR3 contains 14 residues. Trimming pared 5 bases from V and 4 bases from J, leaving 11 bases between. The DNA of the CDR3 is TGCGCCAGCAGCGAAAGACAGGTTAATGAAAAACTGTTTTTT. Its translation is CASSERQVNEKLFF.

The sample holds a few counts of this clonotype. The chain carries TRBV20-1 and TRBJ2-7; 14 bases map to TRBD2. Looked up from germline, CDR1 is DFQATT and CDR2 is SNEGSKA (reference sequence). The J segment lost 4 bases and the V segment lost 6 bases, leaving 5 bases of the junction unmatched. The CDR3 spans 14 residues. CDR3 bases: TGCAGTGCGGAGGGACTAGCGGGAGTGTACGAGCAGTACTTC. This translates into CSAEGLAGVYEQYF.

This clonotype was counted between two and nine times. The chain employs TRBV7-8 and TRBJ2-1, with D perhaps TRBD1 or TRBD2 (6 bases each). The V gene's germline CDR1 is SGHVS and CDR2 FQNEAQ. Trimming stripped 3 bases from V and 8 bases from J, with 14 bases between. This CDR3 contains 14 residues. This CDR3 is CASSFYGGGDEQFF. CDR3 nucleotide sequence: TGTGCCAGCAGCTTTTACGGGGGCGGCGATGAGCAGTTCTTC.

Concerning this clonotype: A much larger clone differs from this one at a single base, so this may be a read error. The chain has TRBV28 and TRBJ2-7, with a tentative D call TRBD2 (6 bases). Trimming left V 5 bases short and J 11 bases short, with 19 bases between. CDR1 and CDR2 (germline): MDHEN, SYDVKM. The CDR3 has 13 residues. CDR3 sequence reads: CASSTLMAGGKYF. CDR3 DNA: TGTGCCAGCAGTACGCTAATGGCAGGCGGGAAGTACTTC.

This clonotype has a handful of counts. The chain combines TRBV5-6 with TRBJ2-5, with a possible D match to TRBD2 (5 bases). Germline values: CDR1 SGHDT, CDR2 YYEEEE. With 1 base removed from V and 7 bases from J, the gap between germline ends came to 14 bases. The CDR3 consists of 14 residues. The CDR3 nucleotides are TGTGCCAGCAGCTTGATAGCGTACCCCGGGACCCAGTACTTC. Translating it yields CASSLIAYPGTQYF.

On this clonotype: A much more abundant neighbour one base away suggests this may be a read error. Here the CDR3 DNA reads TGTGCCAGCAGTTACTCGGGGTTTGAAGCTTCCTTT. It yields the protein CASSYSGFEASF. The rearrangement uses TRBV6-5 and TRBJ1-1, with unresolved D. CDR3 size: 12 residues. Germline V gene lookup returns CDR1 MNHEY and CDR2 SVGAGI.

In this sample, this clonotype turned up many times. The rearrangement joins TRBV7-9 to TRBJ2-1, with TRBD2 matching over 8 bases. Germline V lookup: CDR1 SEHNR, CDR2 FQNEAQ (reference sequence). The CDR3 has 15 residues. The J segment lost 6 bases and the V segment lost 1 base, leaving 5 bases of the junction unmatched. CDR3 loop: CASSLVAGGSNEQFF. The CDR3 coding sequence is TGTGCCAGCAGCTTAGTTGCGGGGGGCAGCAATGAGCAGTTCTTC. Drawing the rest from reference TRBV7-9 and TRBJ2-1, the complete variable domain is DTGVSQNPRHKITKRGQNVTFRCDPISEHNRLYWYRQTLGQGPEFLTYFQNEAQLEKSRLLSDRFSAERPKGSFSTLEIQRTEQGDSAMYLCASSLVAGGSNEQFFGPGTRLTVL.

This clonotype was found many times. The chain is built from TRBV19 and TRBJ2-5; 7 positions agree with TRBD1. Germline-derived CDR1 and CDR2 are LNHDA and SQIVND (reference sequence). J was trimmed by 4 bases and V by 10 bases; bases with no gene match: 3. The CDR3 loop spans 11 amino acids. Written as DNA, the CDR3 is TGTGCCACTACAGGGGTAGAGACCCAGTACTTC. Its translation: CATTGVETQYF.

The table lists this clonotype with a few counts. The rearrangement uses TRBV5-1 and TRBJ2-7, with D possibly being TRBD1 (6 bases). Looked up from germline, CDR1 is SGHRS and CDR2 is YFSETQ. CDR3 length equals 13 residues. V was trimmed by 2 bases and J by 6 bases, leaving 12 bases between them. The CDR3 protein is CASSFSGAGEQYF. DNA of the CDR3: TGCGCCAGCAGCTTCTCAGGGGCAGGCGAGCAGTACTTC.

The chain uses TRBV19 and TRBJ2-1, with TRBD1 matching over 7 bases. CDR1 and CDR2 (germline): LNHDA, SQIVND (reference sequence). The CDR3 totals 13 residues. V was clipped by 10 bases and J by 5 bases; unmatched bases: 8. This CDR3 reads CATTQGTNNEQFF. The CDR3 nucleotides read TGTGCCACCACACAGGGGACGAACAATGAGCAGTTCTTC.

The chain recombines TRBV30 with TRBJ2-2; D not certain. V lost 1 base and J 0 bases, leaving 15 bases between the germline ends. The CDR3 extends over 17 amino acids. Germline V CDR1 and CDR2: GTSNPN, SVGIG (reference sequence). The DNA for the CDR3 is TGTGCCTGGAGTGGAGGTCTTACAGTAGCGAACACCGGGGAGCTGTTTTTT. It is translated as CAWSGGLTVANTGELFF.

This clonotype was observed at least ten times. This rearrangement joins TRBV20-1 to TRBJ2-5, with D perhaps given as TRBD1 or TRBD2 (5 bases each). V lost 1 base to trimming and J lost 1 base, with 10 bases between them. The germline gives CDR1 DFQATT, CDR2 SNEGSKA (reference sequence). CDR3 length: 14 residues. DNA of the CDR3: TGCAGTGCTAGAGTTGTTGGGACCCAAGAGACCCAGTACTTC. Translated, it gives CSARVVGTQETQYF.

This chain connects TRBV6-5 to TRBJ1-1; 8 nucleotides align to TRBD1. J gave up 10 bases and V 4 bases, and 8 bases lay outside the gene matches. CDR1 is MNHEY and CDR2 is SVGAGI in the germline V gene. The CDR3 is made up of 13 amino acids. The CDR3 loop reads CASSSRGPGGAFF. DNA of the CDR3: TGTGCCAGCAGTTCCAGGGGGCCGGGGGGAGCTTTCTTT.

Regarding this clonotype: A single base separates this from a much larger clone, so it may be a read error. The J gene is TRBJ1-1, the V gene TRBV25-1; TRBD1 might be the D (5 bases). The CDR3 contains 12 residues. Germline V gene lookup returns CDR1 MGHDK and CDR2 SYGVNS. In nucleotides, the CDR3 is TGTGCCAGCAGTGTTGCGGACACTGAAGCTTCCTTT. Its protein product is CASSVADTEASF. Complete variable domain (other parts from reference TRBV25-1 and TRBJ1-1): EADIYQTPRYLVIGTGKKITLECSQTMGHDKMYWYQQDPGMELHLIHYSYGVNSTEKGDLSSESTVSRIRTEHFPLTLESARPSHTSQYLCASSVADTEASFGQGTRLTVV.

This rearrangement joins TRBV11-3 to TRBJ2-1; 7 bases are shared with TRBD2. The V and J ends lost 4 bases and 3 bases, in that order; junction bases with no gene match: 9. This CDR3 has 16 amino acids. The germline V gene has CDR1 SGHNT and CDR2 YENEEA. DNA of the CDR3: TGTGCCAGCAGCTCCCGAACTAGCGAGAACTACAATGAGCAGTTCTTC. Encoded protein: CASSSRTSENYNEQFF.

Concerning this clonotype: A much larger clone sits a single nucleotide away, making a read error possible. CDR3 amino acids: CASRQDRGRYEQFF. CDR3 sequence (DNA): TGCGCCAGCCGCCAAGACCGGGGGAGGTACGAGCAGTTCTTC. The rearrangement uses TRBV4-3 and TRBJ2-1, with D perhaps TRBD2 (6 bases). The CDR3 extends over 14 amino acids. Germline V lookup: CDR1 LGHNA, CDR2 YSLEER.